A single T cell receptor beta chain is shown here with its context. Its target is unknown. Generated by immunoSEQ multiplex PCR, the TCRdb table keeps only in-frame clones and is missing some. This table holds 2.3 million or so clones, approximately 95% found once. Germline trimming cut 3 bases from V and 9 bases from J; bases unmatched to any gene: 17. This CDR3 contains 19 residues. Germline V CDR1 and CDR2: LGHNA, YSLEER. This specimen belongs to a study of shared clonotypes between healthy human individuals. Study-wide results and caveats: Sequencing depth was a factor that was expected to affect clonotype sharing among donors. Naive CD4 clonotype sharing across several donors was around 5%.

The specimen sequenced was naive CD4+ T cells from PBMCs. Subset defined: CD45RA+ positively selected. The TCR was taken from a man between 18 and 35 years old in good health. Some clones in this sample may be carry-over from other donors' samples. The genes are TRBV4-3 and TRBJ2-2; TRBD1 matches 12 bases. CDR3 sequence: CASSHHGLRRDRGLWELFF. The CDR3 DNA follows: TGCGCCAGCAGCCACCACGGTTTGCGCCGGGACAGGGGGCTCTGGGAGCTGTTTTTT.